This TCR beta chain was sequenced in a study of T cells expressing NK-cell markers. Looking at the study overall: The study sequenced eight donors, seven HCMV-seropositive and one seronegative.

There are 11 residues in the CDR3. Germline CDR1 reads DFQATT; CDR2 reads SNEGSKA (reference sequence). For each CDR3 protein, TCRdb gives one entry from its re-call of the 5' RACE reads, without DNA. Its listing shows 300,000 to 500,000 distinct CDR3 sequences. The material sequenced was blood T cells: a sorted CD56 or NKG2C T cell subset, CD4+ or CD8+ T cells, or bulk PBMC T cells (not recorded which). The origin of this receptor is a woman in her 50s in good health. The V gene is TRBV20-1, the J gene TRBJ2-7. This chain's CDR3 is CSASIDYEQYF.